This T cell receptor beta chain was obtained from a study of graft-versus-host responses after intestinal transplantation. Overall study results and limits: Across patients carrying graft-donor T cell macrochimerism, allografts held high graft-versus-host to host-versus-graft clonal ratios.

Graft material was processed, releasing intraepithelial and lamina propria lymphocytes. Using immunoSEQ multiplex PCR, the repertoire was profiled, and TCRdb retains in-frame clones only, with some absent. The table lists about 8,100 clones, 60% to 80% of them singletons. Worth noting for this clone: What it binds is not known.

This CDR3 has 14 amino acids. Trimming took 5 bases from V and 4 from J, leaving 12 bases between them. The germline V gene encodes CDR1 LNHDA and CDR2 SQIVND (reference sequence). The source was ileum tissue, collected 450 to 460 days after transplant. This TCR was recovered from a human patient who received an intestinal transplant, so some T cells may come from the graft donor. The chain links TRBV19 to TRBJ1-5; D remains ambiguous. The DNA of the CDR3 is TGTGCCAGTAGTCCTCGTCAATTTAATCAGCCCCAGCATTTT. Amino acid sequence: CASSPRQFNQPQHF.